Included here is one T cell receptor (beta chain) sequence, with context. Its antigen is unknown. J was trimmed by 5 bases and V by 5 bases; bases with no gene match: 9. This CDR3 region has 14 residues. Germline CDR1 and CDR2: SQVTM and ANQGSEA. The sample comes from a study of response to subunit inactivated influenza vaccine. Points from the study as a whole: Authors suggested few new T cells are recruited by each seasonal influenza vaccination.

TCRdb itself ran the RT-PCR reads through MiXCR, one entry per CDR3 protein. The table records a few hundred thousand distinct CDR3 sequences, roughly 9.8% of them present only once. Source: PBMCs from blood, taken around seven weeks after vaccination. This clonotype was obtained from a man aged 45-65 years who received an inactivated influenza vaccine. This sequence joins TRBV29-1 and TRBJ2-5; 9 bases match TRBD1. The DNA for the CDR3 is TGCAGCGTTAACAGGGGGCAAGGGTTCGAGACCCAGTACTTC. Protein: CSVNRGQGFETQYF. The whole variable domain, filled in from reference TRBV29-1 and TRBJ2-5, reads SAVISQKPSRDICQRGTSLTIQCQVDSQVTMMFWYRQQPGQSLTLIATANQGSEATYESGFVIDKFPISRPNLTFSTLTVSNMSPEDSSIYLCSVNRGQGFETQYFGPGTRLLVL.